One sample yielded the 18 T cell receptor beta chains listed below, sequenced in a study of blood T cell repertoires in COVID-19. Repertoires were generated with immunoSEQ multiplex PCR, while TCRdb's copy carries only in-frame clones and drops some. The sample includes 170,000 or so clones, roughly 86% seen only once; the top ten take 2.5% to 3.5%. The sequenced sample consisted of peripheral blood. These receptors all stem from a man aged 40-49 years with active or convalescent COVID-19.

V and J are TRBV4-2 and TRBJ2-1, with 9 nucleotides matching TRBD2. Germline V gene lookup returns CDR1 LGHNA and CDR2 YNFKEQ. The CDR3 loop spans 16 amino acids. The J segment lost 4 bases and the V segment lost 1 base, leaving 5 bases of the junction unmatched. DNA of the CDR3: TGTGCCAGCAGCCAAGGGGGCGGGGGGGATTACAATGAGCAGTTCTTC. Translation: CASSQGGGGDYNEQFF.

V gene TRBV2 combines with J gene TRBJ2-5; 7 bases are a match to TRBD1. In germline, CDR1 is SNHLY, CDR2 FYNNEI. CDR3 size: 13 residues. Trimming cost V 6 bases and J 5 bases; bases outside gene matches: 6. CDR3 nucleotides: TGTGCCAGCAGCGGCGACAGGGCGGAGACCCAGTACTTC. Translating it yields CASSGDRAETQYF.

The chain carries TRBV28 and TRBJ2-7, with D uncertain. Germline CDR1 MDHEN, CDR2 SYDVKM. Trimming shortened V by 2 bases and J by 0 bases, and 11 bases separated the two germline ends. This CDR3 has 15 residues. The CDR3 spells CASSLPGTDSYEQYF. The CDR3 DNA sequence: TGTGCCAGCAGTTTACCGGGTACCGACTCCTACGAGCAGTACTTC.

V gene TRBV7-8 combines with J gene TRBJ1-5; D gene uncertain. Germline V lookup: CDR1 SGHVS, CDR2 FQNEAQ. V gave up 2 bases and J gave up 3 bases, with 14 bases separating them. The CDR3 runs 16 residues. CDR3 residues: CASSLRNRQSNQPQHF. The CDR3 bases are TGTGCCAGCAGCTTAAGGAACAGACAATCCAATCAGCCCCAGCATTTT.

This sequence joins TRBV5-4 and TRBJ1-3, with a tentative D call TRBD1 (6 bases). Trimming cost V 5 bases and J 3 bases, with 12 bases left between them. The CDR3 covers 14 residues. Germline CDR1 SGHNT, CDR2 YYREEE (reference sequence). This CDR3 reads CASRPDRSGNTIYF. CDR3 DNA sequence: TGTGCCAGCAGGCCTGACAGGAGTGGAAACACCATATATTTT.

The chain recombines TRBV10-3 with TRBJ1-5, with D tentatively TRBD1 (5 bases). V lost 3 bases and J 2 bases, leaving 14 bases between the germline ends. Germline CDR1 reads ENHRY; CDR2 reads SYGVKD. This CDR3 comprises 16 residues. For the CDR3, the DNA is TGTGCCATCAGTGAAGTAAAGGGAGGGGGCAATCAGCCCCAGCATTTT. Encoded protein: CAISEVKGGGNQPQHF.

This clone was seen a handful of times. In DNA, the CDR3 is TGCGCCAGCTGGGACCTCCTCGGGACTAGCGGGGGGGCCGGGGAGCTGTTTTTT. It translates to CASWDLLGTSGGAGELFF. The rearrangement uses TRBV10-1 and TRBJ2-2, with TRBD2 matching over 16 bases. CDR1 is WNHNN, CDR2 SYGVQD, per germline (reference sequence). V was pared by 8 bases and J by 6 bases, with 12 bases of the junction left unmatched. The CDR3 sequence is 18 residues long.

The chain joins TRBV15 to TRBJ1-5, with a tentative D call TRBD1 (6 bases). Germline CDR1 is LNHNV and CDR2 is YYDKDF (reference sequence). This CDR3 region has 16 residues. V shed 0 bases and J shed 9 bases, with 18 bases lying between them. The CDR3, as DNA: TGTGCCACCAGCAGAGATCTACAGGGCCTCGTTCGGCCCCAGCATTTT. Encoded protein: CATSRDLQGLVRPQHF. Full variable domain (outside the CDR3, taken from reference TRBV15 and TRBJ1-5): DAMVIQNPRYQVTQFGKPVTLSCSQTLNHNVMYWYQQKSSQAPKLLFHYYDKDFNNEADTPDNFQSRRPNTSFCFLDIRSPGLGDTAMYLCATSRDLQGLVRPQHFGDGTRLSIL.

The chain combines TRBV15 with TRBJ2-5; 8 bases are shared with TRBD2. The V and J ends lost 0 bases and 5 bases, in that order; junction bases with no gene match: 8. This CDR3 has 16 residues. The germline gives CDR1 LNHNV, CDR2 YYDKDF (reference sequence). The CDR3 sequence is CATSRETSGGLETQYF. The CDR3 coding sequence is TGTGCCACCAGCAGAGAAACTAGCGGTGGCTTGGAGACCCAGTACTTC.

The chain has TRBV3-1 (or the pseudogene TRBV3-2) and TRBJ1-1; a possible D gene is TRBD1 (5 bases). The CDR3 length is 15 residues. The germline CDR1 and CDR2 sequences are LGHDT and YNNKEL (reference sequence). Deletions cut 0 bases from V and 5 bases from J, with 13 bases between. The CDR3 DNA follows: TGTGCCAGCAGCCAAGACCCAGGGTTAGGAACTGAAGCTTTCTTT. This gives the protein CASSQDPGLGTEAFF.

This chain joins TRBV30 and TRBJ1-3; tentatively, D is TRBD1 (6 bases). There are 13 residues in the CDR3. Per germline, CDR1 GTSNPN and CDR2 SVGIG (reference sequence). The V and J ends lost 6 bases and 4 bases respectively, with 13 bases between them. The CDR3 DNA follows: TGTGCCTGCCTAACAGGGTCAGGAAACACCATATATTTT. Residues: CACLTGSGNTIYF.

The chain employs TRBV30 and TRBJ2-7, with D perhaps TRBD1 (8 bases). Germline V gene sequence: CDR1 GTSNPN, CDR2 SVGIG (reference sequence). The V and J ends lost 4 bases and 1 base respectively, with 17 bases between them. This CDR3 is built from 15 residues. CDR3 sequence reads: CAWNRGGSGSYEQYF. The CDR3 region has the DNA TGTGCCTGGAACAGGGGGGGGAGTGGATCCTACGAGCAGTACTTC.

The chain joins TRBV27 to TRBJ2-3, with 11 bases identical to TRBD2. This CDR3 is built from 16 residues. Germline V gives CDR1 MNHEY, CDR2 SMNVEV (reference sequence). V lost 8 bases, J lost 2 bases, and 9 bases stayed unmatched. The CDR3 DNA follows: TGTGCCAGCCTACGTAGCGGGGGGGCCTTCACAGATACGCAGTATTTT. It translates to CASLRSGGAFTDTQYF.

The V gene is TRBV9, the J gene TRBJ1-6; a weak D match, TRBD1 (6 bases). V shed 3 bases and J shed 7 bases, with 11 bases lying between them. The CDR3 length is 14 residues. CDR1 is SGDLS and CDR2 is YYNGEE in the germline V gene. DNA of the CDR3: TGTGCCAGCAGCGAAGGGGACACGAATTCACCCCTCCACTTT. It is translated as CASSEGDTNSPLHF.

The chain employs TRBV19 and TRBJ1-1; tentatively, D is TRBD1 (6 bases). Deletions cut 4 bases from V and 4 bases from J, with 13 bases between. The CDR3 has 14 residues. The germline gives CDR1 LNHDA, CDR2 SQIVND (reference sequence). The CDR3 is CASSKRRGGTEAFF. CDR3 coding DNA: TGTGCCAGTAGTAAGAGACGAGGGGGCACTGAAGCTTTCTTT.

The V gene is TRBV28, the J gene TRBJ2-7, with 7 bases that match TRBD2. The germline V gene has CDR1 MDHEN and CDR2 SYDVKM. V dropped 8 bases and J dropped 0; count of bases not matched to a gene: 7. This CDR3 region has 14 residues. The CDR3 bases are TGTGCCAGCTCGAGCGGGGCGAGCTCCTACGAGCAGTACTTC. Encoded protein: CASSSGASSYEQYF.

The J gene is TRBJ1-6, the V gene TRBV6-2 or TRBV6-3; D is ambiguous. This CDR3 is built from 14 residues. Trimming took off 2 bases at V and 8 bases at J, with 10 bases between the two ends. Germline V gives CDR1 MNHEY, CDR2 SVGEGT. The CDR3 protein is CASSYEAEYSPLHF. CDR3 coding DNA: TGTGCCAGCAGTTACGAGGCAGAATATTCACCCCTCCACTTT.

CDR3 coding DNA: TGTGCCTGGAACCGACAGGGAGGATCACCCCTCCACTTT. This sequence encodes CAWNRQGGSPLHF. The V and J genes are TRBV30 and TRBJ1-6; 7 nucleotides align to TRBD1. Looked up from germline, CDR1 is GTSNPN and CDR2 is SVGIG (reference sequence). This CDR3 spans 13 amino acids. J was trimmed by 10 bases and V by 4 bases; bases with no gene match: 7. The full variable domain, in which reference TRBV30 and TRBJ1-6 provide the parts outside the CDR3, is SQTIHQWPATLVQPVGSPLSLECTVEGTSNPNLYWYRQAAGRGLQLLFYSVGIGQISSEVPQNLSASRPQDRQFILSSKKLLLSDSGFYLCAWNRQGGSPLHFGNGTRLTVT.